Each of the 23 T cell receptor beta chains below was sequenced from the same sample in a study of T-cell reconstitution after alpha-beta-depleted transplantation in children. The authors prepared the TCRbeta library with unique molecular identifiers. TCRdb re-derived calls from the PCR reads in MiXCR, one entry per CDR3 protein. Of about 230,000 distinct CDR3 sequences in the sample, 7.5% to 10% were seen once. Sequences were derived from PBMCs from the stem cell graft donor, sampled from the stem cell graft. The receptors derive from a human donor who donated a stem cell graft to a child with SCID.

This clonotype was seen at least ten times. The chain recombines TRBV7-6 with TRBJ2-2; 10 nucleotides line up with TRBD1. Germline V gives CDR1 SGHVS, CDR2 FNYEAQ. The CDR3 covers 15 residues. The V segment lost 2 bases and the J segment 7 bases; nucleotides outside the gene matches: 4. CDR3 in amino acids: CASSLLDRGHGELFF. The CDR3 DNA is TGTGCCAGCAGCTTACTAGACAGGGGGCACGGGGAGCTGTTTTTT. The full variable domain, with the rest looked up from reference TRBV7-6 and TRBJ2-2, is GAGVSQSPRYKVTKRGQDVALRCDPISGHVSLYWYRQALGQGPEFLTYFNYEAQQDKSGLPNDRFSAERPEGSISTLTIQRTEQRDSAMYRCASSLLDRGHGELFFGEGSRLTVL.

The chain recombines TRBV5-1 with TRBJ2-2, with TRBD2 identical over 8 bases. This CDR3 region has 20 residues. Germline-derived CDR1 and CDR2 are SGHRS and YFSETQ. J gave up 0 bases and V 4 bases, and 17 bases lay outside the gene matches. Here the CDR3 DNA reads TGCGCCAGCAGCCCCCGGGAGGGGGGCCCTCTATACGCGAACACCGGGGAGCTGTTTTTT. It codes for CASSPREGGPLYANTGELFF.

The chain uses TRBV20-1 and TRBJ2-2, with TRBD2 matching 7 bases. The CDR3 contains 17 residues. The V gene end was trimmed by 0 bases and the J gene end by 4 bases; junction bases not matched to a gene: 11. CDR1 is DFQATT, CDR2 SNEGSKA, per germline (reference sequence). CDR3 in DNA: TGCAGTGCTAGAGATGCGAGCGGCGCTAGCGGCACCGGGGAGCTGTTTTTT. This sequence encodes CSARDASGASGTGELFF.

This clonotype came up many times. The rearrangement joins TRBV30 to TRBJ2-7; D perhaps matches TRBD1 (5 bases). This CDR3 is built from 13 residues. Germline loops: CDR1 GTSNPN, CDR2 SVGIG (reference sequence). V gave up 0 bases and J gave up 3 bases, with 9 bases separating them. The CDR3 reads CAWSVPGIYEQYF. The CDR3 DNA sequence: TGTGCCTGGAGTGTCCCAGGGATCTACGAGCAGTACTTC.

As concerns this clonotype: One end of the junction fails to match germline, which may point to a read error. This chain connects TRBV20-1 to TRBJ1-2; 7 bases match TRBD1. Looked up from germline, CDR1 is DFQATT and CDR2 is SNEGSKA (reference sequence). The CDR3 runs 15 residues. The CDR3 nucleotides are TGCTGTGCTAGATCGGACAGGATGATTTTATATGGCTACACCTTC. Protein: CCARSDRMILYGYTF.

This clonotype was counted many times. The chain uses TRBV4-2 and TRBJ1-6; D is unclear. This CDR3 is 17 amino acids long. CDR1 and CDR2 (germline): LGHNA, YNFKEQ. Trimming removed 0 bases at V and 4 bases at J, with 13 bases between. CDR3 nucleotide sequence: TGTGCCAGCAGCCAAGATCCCCCAGGCGTTTATAATTCACCCCTCCACTTT. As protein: CASSQDPPGVYNSPLHF.

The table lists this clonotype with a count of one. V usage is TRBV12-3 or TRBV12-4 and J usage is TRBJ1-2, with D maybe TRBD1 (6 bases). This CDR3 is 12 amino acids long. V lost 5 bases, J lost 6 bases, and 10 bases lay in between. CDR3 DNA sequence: TGTGCCAGCAGTCCGTACAGGGATGGCTACACCTTC. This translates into CASSPYRDGYTF.

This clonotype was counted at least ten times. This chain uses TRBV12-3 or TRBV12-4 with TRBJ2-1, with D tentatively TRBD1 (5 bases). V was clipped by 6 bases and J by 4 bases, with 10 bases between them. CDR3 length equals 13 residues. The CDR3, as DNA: TGTGCCAGCAGCCCCCGACAGTACAATGAGCAGTTCTTC. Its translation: CASSPRQYNEQFF.

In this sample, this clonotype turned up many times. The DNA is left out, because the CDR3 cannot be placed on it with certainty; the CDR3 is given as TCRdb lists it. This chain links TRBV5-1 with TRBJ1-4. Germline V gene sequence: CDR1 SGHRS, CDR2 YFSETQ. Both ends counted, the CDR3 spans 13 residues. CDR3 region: CAITAEGRKNCFF.

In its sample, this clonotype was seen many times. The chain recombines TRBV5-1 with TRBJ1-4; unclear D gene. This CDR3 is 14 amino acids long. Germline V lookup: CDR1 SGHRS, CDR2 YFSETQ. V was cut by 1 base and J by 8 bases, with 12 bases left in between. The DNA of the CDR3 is TGCGCCAGCAGCTTGTACCGGGGAGGGGAAAAACTGTTTTTT. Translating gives CASSLYRGGEKLFF.

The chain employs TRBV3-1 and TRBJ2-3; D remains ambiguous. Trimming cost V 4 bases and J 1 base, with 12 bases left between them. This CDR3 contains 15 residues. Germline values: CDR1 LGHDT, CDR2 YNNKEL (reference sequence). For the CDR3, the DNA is TGTGCCAGCAGCCCAAAGGGATTGCGCACAGATACGCAGTATTTT. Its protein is CASSPKGLRTDTQYF.

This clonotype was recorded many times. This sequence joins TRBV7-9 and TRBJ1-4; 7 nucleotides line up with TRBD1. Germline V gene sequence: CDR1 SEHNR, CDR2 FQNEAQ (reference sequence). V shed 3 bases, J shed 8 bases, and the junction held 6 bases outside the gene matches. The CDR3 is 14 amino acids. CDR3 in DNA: TGTGCCAGCAGCTTGACAGGGTCGGAGGAAAAACTGTTTTTT. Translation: CASSLTGSEEKLFF.

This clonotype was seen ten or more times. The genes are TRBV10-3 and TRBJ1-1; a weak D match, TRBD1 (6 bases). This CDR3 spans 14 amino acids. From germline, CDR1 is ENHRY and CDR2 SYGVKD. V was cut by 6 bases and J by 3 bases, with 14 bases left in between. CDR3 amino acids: CAIRPRGLDTEAFF. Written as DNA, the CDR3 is TGTGCCATCAGACCCAGGGGATTGGACACTGAAGCTTTCTTT.

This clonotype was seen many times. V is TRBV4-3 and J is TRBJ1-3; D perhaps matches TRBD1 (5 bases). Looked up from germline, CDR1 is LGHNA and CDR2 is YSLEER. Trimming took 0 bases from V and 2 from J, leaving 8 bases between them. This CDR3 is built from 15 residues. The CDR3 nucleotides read TGCGCCAGCAGCCAAGATAAGGGACCTGGAAACACCATATATTTT. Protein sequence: CASSQDKGPGNTIYF.

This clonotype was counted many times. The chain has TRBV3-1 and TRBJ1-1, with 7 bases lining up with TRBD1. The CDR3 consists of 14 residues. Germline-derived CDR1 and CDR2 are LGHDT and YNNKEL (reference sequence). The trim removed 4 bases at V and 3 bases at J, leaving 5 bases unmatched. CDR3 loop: CASSPTGTDTEAFF. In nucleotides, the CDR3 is TGTGCCAGCAGCCCGACAGGGACGGACACTGAAGCTTTCTTT. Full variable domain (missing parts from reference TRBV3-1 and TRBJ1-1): DTAVSQTPKYLVTQMGNDKSIKCEQNLGHDTMYWYKQDSKKFLKIMFSYNNKELIINETVPNRFSPKSPDKAHLNLHINSLELGDSAVYFCASSPTGTDTEAFFGQGTRLTVV.

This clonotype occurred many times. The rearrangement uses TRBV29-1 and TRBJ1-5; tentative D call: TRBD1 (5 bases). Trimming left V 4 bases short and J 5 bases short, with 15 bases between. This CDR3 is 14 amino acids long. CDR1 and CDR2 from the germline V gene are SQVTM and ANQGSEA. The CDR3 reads CSVGGTGRDQPQHF. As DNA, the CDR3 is TGCAGCGTTGGAGGTACAGGCAGGGATCAGCCCCAGCATTTT.

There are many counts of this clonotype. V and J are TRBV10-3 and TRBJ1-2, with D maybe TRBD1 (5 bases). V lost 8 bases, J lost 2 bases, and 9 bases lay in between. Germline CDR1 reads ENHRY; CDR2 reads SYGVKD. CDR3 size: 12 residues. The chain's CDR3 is CAIWDANYGYTF. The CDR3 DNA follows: TGTGCCATCTGGGACGCGAACTATGGCTACACCTTC.

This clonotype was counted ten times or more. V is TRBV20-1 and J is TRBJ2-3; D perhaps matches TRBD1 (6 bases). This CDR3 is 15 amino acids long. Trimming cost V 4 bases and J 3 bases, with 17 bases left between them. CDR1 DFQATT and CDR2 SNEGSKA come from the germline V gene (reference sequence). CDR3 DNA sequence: TGCAGTGCTAATTCGGCGAGGGGGTTGACAGATACGCAGTATTTT. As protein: CSANSARGLTDTQYF.

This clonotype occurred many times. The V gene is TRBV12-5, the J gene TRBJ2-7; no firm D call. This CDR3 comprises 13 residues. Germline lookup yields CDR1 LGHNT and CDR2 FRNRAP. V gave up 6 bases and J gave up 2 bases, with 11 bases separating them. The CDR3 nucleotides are TGTGCTAGTGGGAAGCACAGTACCTACGAGCAGTACTTC. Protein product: CASGKHSTYEQYF.

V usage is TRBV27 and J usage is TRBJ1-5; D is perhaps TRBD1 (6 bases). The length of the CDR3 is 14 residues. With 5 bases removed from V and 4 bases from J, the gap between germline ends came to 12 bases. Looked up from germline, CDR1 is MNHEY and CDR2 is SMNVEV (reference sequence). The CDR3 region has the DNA TGTGCCAGCAGTCCAAGGCAGGGGAATCAGCCCCAGCATTTT. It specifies CASSPRQGNQPQHF.

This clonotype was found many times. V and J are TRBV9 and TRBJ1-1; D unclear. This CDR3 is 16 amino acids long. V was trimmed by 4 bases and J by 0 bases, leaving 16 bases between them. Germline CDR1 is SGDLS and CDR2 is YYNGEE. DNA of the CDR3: TGTGCCAGCAGCCCCTTCAACCTCCGGATGAACACTGAAGCTTTCTTT. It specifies CASSPFNLRMNTEAFF.

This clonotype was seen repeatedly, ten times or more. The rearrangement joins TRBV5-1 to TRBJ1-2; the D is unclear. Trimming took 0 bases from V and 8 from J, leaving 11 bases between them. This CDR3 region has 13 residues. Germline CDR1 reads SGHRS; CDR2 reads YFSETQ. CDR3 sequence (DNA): TGCGCCAGCAGCTTGGAAGGGCTTAAGGGCTACACCTTC. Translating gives CASSLEGLKGYTF.

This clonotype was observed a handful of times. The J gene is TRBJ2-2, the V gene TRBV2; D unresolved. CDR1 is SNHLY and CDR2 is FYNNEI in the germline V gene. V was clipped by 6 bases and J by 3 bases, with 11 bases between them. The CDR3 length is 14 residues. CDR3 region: CASRRQPDTGELFF. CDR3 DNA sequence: TGTGCCAGCAGGCGACAACCTGACACCGGGGAGCTGTTTTTT.